Below, 11 T cell receptor beta chains from the same sample are listed, as sequenced in a study of blood T cell repertoires in COVID-19. Profiled with immunoSEQ multiplex PCR; TCRdb holds only in-frame clones, not every one. The data hold roughly 190,000 clones, with about nine tenths observed a single time. The sequenced sample consisted of peripheral blood. Every receptor here comes from a woman between 55 and 75 years old with COVID-19, enrolled during active disease.

The chain carries TRBV4-1 and TRBJ2-1, with TRBD1 identical over 8 bases. This CDR3 region has 17 residues. V dropped 0 bases and J dropped 10; count of bases not matched to a gene: 14. Germline loops: CDR1 MGHRA, CDR2 YSYEKL. The CDR3 region is CASSQDNAGQGHEEQFF. For the CDR3, the DNA is TGCGCCAGCAGCCAAGATAACGCTGGACAGGGTCATGAAGAGCAGTTCTTC.

The rearrangement links TRBV27 to TRBJ1-1, with unresolved D. Germline-derived CDR1 and CDR2 are MNHEY and SMNVEV (reference sequence). The V end lost 4 bases, the J end lost 1 base, and 13 bases lay between the germline ends. This CDR3 is 15 amino acids long. The CDR3 here is CASSSLGPGNTEAFF. The CDR3 DNA reads TGTGCCAGCAGTTCCCTGGGCCCTGGGAACACTGAAGCTTTCTTT.

The chain couples TRBV6-2 or TRBV6-3 to TRBJ1-5; 7 nucleotides line up with TRBD1. This CDR3 is 15 amino acids long. Trimming removed 5 bases from V and 1 base from J; junction bases left unmatched: 5. Germline CDR1 and CDR2: MNHEY and SVGEGT. The CDR3 reads CASSRQGWSNQPQHF. The CDR3 DNA reads as TGTGCCAGCAGTAGACAGGGTTGGAGCAATCAGCCCCAGCATTTT.

V gene TRBV7-2 combines with J gene TRBJ2-1; 8 bases align to TRBD1. Germline trimming cut 8 bases from V and 4 bases from J; bases unmatched to any gene: 4. The CDR3 is 13 residues long. From germline, CDR1 is SGHTA and CDR2 FQGNSA. The CDR3: CASAGQDYNEQFF. CDR3 DNA sequence: TGTGCCAGCGCGGGACAGGATTACAATGAGCAGTTCTTC.

The chain has TRBV5-1 and TRBJ2-7, with D uncertain. Germline V gives CDR1 SGHRS, CDR2 YFSETQ. V was pared by 4 bases and J by 6 bases, with 11 bases between. CDR3 length: 12 residues. The CDR3 nucleotides are TGCGCCAGCAGCGGAACTACTGGCGAGCAGTACTTC. It translates to CASSGTTGEQYF.

The V gene is TRBV28, the J gene TRBJ1-3, with D maybe TRBD1 (5 bases). From germline, CDR1 is MDHEN and CDR2 SYDVKM. Trimming shortened V by 4 bases and J by 0 bases, and 16 bases separated the two germline ends. CDR3 size: 17 residues. The DNA of the CDR3 is TGTGCCAGCAGTTCCCCCGGGGACTATTCCTCTGGAAACACCATATATTTT. Its translation is CASSSPGDYSSGNTIYF.

The rearrangement joins TRBV13 to TRBJ2-3; 10 bases are a match to TRBD2. Trimming removed 0 bases from V and 0 bases from J; junction bases left unmatched: 15. The germline gives CDR1 PRHDT, CDR2 FYEKMQ (reference sequence). The CDR3 consists of 21 residues. Here the CDR3 reads CASSLGLLAGERVGSTDTQYF. The CDR3 nucleotides read TGTGCCAGCAGCTTAGGCCTCCTAGCGGGAGAACGGGTTGGGAGCACAGATACGCAGTATTTT.

This rearrangement joins TRBV9 to TRBJ2-7; weak D call: TRBD2 (5 bases). Germline values: CDR1 SGDLS, CDR2 YYNGEE. This CDR3 is 14 amino acids long. V shed 4 bases and J shed 6 bases, with 17 bases lying between them. The DNA of the CDR3 is TGTGCCAGCAGCCCGGGGTCGGGGAGAGGCGAGCAGTACTTC. Residues: CASSPGSGRGEQYF.

The CDR3 DNA is TGTGCCAGCTCAACAGGGGGCACTGAAGCTTTCTTT. It translates to CASSTGGTEAFF. V is TRBV18 and J is TRBJ1-1; 8 bases align to TRBD1. Germline CDR1 is KGHSH and CDR2 is LQKENI. This CDR3 contains 12 residues. The ends lost 5 bases at V and 4 bases at J; junction bases unmatched: 0.

This chain joins TRBV10-2 and TRBJ1-5; 9 positions match TRBD1. The germline gives CDR1 WSHSY, CDR2 SAAADI. V was clipped by 10 bases and J by 8 bases; unmatched bases: 9. The CDR3 covers 13 residues. CDR3 nucleotides: TGCGCCACCAACCCACAGGGGGCTGAGCCCCAGCATTTT. Translation: CATNPQGAEPQHF.

The V call is TRBV11-2, the J call TRBJ1-2; TRBD1 agrees at 8 bases. Trimming took 2 bases from V and 5 from J; bases not matched to a gene: 7. Germline V lookup: CDR1 SGHAT, CDR2 FQNNGV. This CDR3 has 15 amino acids. The CDR3 sequence is CASSLTLGQGYGYTF. The CDR3 DNA reads as TGTGCCAGCAGCTTAACCTTAGGACAGGGTTATGGCTACACCTTC.